A single sample gave rise to the 3 T cell receptor beta chains below, sequenced in a study of shared clonotypes between healthy human individuals. The table came from immunoSEQ multiplex PCR; TCRdb's copy has only in-frame clones and leaves some out. The profile shows about 2 million clones, approximately 94% of them singletons. Naive-designated CD8 cells lacked CD45RO, were positively enriched for CCR7, and omitted terminally differentiated effector memory CD45RA+ cells. The source material was naive CD8+ T cells sorted from blood. Receptors originate from a young man in good health.

The chain recombines TRBV4-3 with TRBJ2-7; TRBD1 might be the D (6 bases). V gave up 1 base and J gave up 4 bases, with 20 bases separating them. Germline-derived CDR1 and CDR2 are LGHNA and YSLEER. The CDR3 totals 17 residues. CDR3 DNA: TGCGCCAGCAGCCAAGTCTACTTGGGGACACCCGCTTACGAGCAGTACTTC. Amino acid sequence: CASSQVYLGTPAYEQYF.

This chain joins TRBV9 and TRBJ2-4; 10 bases fit TRBD1. The junction had 11 bases not matched to a gene; V was cut back by 4 bases and J by 10 bases. Germline CDR1 and CDR2: SGDLS and YYNGEE. The CDR3 runs to 15 residues. The CDR3 reads CASSLSLGTGEIQYF. CDR3 in DNA: TGTGCCAGCAGCCTTTCTCTAGGGACAGGGGAAATTCAGTACTTC.

Concerning this clone itself: This sample includes further DNA sequences coding for the same CDR3. The J gene is TRBJ2-7, the V gene TRBV5-1; D gene ambiguous. The CDR3 totals 13 residues. V was pared by 0 bases and J by 0 bases, with 4 bases between. Germline values: CDR1 SGHRS, CDR2 YFSETQ. In nucleotides, the CDR3 is TGCGCCAGCAGCTTGGCTGGCTCCTACGAGCAGTACTTC. Translated: CASSLAGSYEQYF.